This T cell receptor (beta chain) was identified during a study of response to subunit inactivated influenza vaccine listed by TCRdb under 2018. For the study in its entirety: To follow how T cells responded to a trivalent subunit inactivated influenza vaccine, the researchers relied on deep quantitative profiling of the T cell receptor repertoire. What the research found in general, with its limitations: The authors proposed that each seasonal influenza vaccination may bring in only a limited number of new T cells.

CDR1 MNHEY and CDR2 SVGAGI were looked up in the germline V gene. A distance of 7 bases separates the germline ends of V and J, which lose 4 bases and 0 bases respectively. The CDR3 starts with the cysteine, ends with the phenylalanine, and has 14 residues. Solely the CDR3 DNA is kept, with 42 bases framed from the first base. Libraries came from RT-PCR. Sequencing used an Illumina HiSeq 2500. TCRdb cleaned the public reads at Q25 with fastp, built clones with MiXCR and kept in-frame beta chains. Every entry covers one CDR3 protein and lists the most common genes and DNA from its rows. The sample table holds some 600,000 distinct CDR3 sequences, of which about 14% were seen once. The ten largest clonotypes hold 7.6% of the sample. Comments on this clonotype: What antigen it recognizes has not been identified. The sample holds no much larger clone one base away, and base qualities are not on file.

The TCR was taken from a man aged 50-60 years who received an inactivated influenza vaccine. Donor details come from another sample of the same person, matched by shared clones. The sequence is built from TRBV6-5 and TRBJ1-5; the D segment cannot be called with confidence. Here the sequenced sample was PBMCs from blood, taken 14 days before vaccination. DNA sequence: TGTGCCAGCAGTTCCCGGCATAGCAATCAGCCCCAGCATTTT. This translates into CASSSRHSNQPQHF.